This T cell receptor beta chain was found in a study of blood T cell repertoires in COVID-19. The table came from immunoSEQ multiplex PCR; TCRdb's copy has only in-frame clones and leaves some out. The table records fewer than 110,000 clones, more than 70% of them present only once. This CDR3 is built from 13 residues. After removal of 4 bases from V and 2 bases from J, the junction contained 1 base not matched to a gene. In germline, CDR1 is SQVTM, CDR2 ANQGSEA. The clonotype originates from a man aged 40-49 years with active or convalescent COVID-19. The specimen was peripheral blood. The rearrangement uses TRBV29-1 and TRBJ2-3, with 9 bases that match TRBD1. This CDR3 is CSVGDRVTDTQYF. The DNA of the CDR3 is TGCAGCGTTGGGGACAGGGTCACAGATACGCAGTATTTT.